A single sample is the source of the 26 T cell receptor beta chains below, sequenced in a study of cytomegalovirus exposure and HLA in healthy donors. Clones were sequenced by immunoSEQ multiplex PCR, and TCRdb holds only the in-frame ones, with some missing. The data show roughly 150,000 clones, around 88% seen once. What was sequenced was PBMCs. The receptor source for this set is a young woman in good health and CMV-seronegative.

The chain combines TRBV5-6 with TRBJ1-3; the D gene is possibly TRBD1 (6 bases). The CDR3 extends over 14 amino acids. Between the trimmed V and J ends, which lost 4 bases and 2 bases, there was a span of 10 bases. CDR1 is SGHDT, CDR2 YYEEEE, per germline. CDR3 nucleotides: TGTGCCAGCAGCGTGAACAGGGCTGGAAACACCATATATTTT. Protein sequence: CASSVNRAGNTIYF.

This chain links TRBV6-1 with TRBJ2-5; a weak D match, TRBD2 (5 bases). Germline loops: CDR1 MNHNS, CDR2 SASEGT. The CDR3 runs 14 residues. V shed 2 bases and J shed 1 base, with 8 bases lying between them. For the CDR3, the DNA is TGTGCCAGCAGTGAACGCGGACTCCAAGAGACCCAGTACTTC. The encoded protein is CASSERGLQETQYF.

This clone was found many times. The chain links TRBV7-2 to TRBJ1-5, with unresolved D. This CDR3 spans 14 amino acids. The V gene's germline CDR1 is SGHTA and CDR2 FQGNSA. The ends were cut back, 1 base at V and 0 bases at J, with 4 bases in the middle. For the CDR3, the DNA is TGTGCCAGCAGCTTAGTAAATAGCAATCAGCCCCAGCATTTT. This encodes CASSLVNSNQPQHF.

This chain uses TRBV4-1 with TRBJ2-7; possibly TRBD1 for D (6 bases). Germline lookup yields CDR1 MGHRA and CDR2 YSYEKL. The CDR3 is 15 amino acids. The V end was cut by 0 bases, the J end by 6 bases, with 15 bases between. As DNA, the CDR3 is TGCGCCAGCAGCCAAGACGACCTACAGGGCGGCGAGCAGTACTTC. This encodes CASSQDDLQGGEQYF.

The chain has TRBV5-1 and TRBJ2-5, with D possibly matching TRBD2 (6 bases). With 5 bases removed from V and 4 bases from J, the gap between germline ends came to 18 bases. The CDR3 runs 15 residues. Per the germline V gene, CDR1 is SGHRS and CDR2 is YFSETQ. In DNA, the CDR3 is TGCGCCAGCAGAACGGGCGGGATAATTGCAGAGACCCAGTACTTC. Protein product: CASRTGGIIAETQYF.

The V gene is TRBV9, the J gene TRBJ2-3; 7 nucleotides match TRBD2. The V gene end was trimmed by 0 bases and the J gene end by 4 bases; junction bases not matched to a gene: 11. Germline V lookup: CDR1 SGDLS, CDR2 YYNGEE. The CDR3 has 17 residues. The DNA for the CDR3 is TGTGCCAGCAGCGTAGGTAGCGCGGGAGTCAGCGCAGATACGCAGTATTTT. Protein sequence: CASSVGSAGVSADTQYF.

This clone was observed once. The chain employs TRBV9 and TRBJ2-3; 14 positions agree with TRBD2. Germline CDR1 is SGDLS and CDR2 is YYNGEE. CDR3 length: 16 amino acids. V dropped 5 bases and J dropped 2; count of bases not matched to a gene: 4. The chain's CDR3 is CASRETSGGATDTQYF. In nucleotides, the CDR3 is TGTGCCAGCAGGGAGACTAGCGGGGGGGCCACAGATACGCAGTATTTT. The entire variable domain, with the rest obtained from reference TRBV9 and TRBJ2-3, is as follows: DSGVTQTPKHLITATGQRVTLRCSPRSGDLSVYWYQQSLDQGLQFLIQYYNGEERAKGNILERFSAQQFPDLHSELNLSSLELGDSALYFCASRETSGGATDTQYFGPGTRLTVL.

This clone was counted only a few times. The V gene is TRBV6-5, the J gene TRBJ2-7; 7 bases agree with TRBD1. The CDR3 is 13 amino acids. Germline CDR1 is MNHEY and CDR2 is SVGAGI. Losses at the gene ends were 8 bases for V and 6 bases for J; bases not matched to a gene: 10. The CDR3 DNA reads as TGTGCCAGCTTCCCAGGGGGTGGATTCGAGCAGTACTTC. Amino acid sequence: CASFPGGGFEQYF.

The chain combines TRBV5-1 with TRBJ1-2, with D possibly TRBD1 on 5 matching bases. The V end lost 3 bases, the J end lost 5 bases, and 11 bases lay between the germline ends. This CDR3 is 13 amino acids long. Germline values: CDR1 SGHRS, CDR2 YFSETQ. In nucleotides, the CDR3 is TGCGCCAGCAGCTCTACAGGTTTTTATGGCTACACCTTC. This encodes CASSSTGFYGYTF.

The DNA for the CDR3 is TGTGCCAGTAGTAAGAGAGGTCTCGGGGGGCAATCCTACGAGCAGTACTTC. Its translation is CASSKRGLGGQSYEQYF. The V gene is TRBV19, the J gene TRBJ2-7, with D possibly TRBD2 on 7 matching bases. CDR3 size: 17 residues. In germline, CDR1 is LNHDA, CDR2 SQIVND (reference sequence). The germline V and J ends were trimmed by 4 bases and 1 base, with 20 bases remaining between them.

This clone appeared once. The gene calls are TRBV6-4 and TRBJ2-1, with D hard to call. The CDR3 consists of 14 residues. The ends were cut back, 4 bases at V and 0 bases at J, with 7 bases in the middle. The germline CDR1 and CDR2 sequences are MRHNA and SNTAGT. This CDR3 is CASSGESSYNEQFF. The CDR3 region has the DNA TGTGCCAGCAGTGGTGAGAGCTCCTACAATGAGCAGTTCTTC.

The chain has TRBV5-4 and TRBJ1-1, with a possible D match to TRBD1 (6 bases). The CDR3 consists of 15 residues. CDR1 SGHNT and CDR2 YYREEE come from the germline V gene (reference sequence). Trimming stripped 3 bases from V and 5 bases from J, with 17 bases between. CDR3 nucleotide sequence: TGTGCCAGCAGCTCTCACACAGGGAGAGAAACTGAAGCTTTCTTT. Amino acids: CASSSHTGRETEAFF.

This clone was recorded once. V usage is TRBV5-4 and J usage is TRBJ2-5; D is perhaps TRBD1 (6 bases). The germline CDR1 and CDR2 sequences are SGHNT and YYREEE (reference sequence). V lost 6 bases, J lost 3 bases, and 15 bases lay in between. CDR3 length: 14 residues. The CDR3 region has the DNA TGTGCCAGCAACCCGACAGGACGGGAAGAGACCCAGTACTTC. Residues: CASNPTGREETQYF.

The rearrangement links TRBV2 to TRBJ2-7; 10 nucleotides line up with TRBD2. The germline V gene has CDR1 SNHLY and CDR2 FYNNEI. There are 15 residues in the CDR3. V trimming: 2 bases; J trimming: 5 bases; junction bases outside the gene matches: 6. The DNA of the CDR3 is TGTGCCAGCAGTGAAAGACGCCTAGCGGGAGACGAGCAGTACTTC. Encoded protein: CASSERRLAGDEQYF.

This chain joins TRBV4-1 and TRBJ2-7; tentatively, D is TRBD2 (5 bases). Per germline, CDR1 MGHRA and CDR2 YSYEKL. Deletions cut 1 base from V and 5 bases from J, with 18 bases between. The CDR3 has 16 residues. The CDR3 region has the DNA TGCGCCAGCAGCCAAGCCCCCCTTCGAGGGCTCGACGAGCAGTACTTC. The encoded protein is CASSQAPLRGLDEQYF.

This chain connects TRBV10-1 to TRBJ2-6; TRBD1 aligns across 9 bases. The CDR3 is made up of 20 amino acids. After removal of 8 bases from V and 0 bases from J, the junction contained 17 bases not matched to a gene. Germline-derived CDR1 and CDR2 are WNHNN and SYGVQD (reference sequence). The CDR3 here is CASDPTGGAEYPSGANVLTF. As DNA, the CDR3 is TGCGCCAGCGATCCAACAGGGGGCGCGGAGTATCCCTCTGGGGCCAACGTCCTGACTTTC.

J is TRBJ2-7 and V is TRBV4-3; D is possibly TRBD2 (5 bases). Looked up from germline, CDR1 is LGHNA and CDR2 is YSLEER. The CDR3 length is 13 residues. V was trimmed by 0 bases and J by 5 bases, leaving 8 bases between them. CDR3 sequence: CASSQDRGNEQYF. The CDR3 bases are TGCGCCAGCAGCCAAGATCGAGGGAACGAGCAGTACTTC.

The V and J genes are TRBV6-4 and TRBJ2-1; TRBD2 agrees at 9 bases. CDR3 length: 15 residues. The J segment lost 3 bases and the V segment lost 4 bases, leaving 4 bases of the junction unmatched. Looked up from germline, CDR1 is MRHNA and CDR2 is SNTAGT. CDR3 protein: CASSGNSGSYNEQFF. DNA of the CDR3: TGTGCCAGCAGTGGAAATAGCGGGAGCTACAATGAGCAGTTCTTC.

Only a few counts were recorded for this clone. V usage is TRBV6-7 and J usage is TRBJ2-2, with TRBD2 as a possible D gene (5 bases). TRBV6-7 is assigned to the ORF class and has an uncertain function. The CDR3 loop spans 11 amino acids. The V end lost 8 bases, the J end lost 8 bases, and 9 bases lay between the germline ends. The CDR3 spells CASHSGGELFF. Written as DNA, the CDR3 is TGTGCCAGCCACTCGGGAGGGGAGCTGTTTTTT.

This clone was found once. V usage is TRBV10-3 and J usage is TRBJ2-7, with a weak D call TRBD2 (5 bases). This CDR3 contains 16 residues. The germline V gene has CDR1 ENHRY and CDR2 SYGVKD. The V and J ends lost 2 bases and 1 base respectively, with 15 bases between them. This chain's CDR3 is CAISEPTIGLSYEQYF. CDR3 nucleotide sequence: TGTGCCATCAGTGAGCCAACCATAGGACTTTCCTACGAGCAGTACTTC.

The table lists this clone with a few counts. The genes are TRBV7-2 and TRBJ2-7, with TRBD1 matching 8 bases. This CDR3 has 15 residues. V gave up 3 bases and J gave up 4 bases; unmatched junction bases: 8. CDR1 SGHTA and CDR2 FQGNSA come from the germline V gene. In nucleotides, the CDR3 is TGTGCCAGCAGCTTTAGGGCAGGGGGCATGTACGAGCAGTACTTC. This sequence encodes CASSFRAGGMYEQYF.

V usage is TRBV18 and J usage is TRBJ2-2; 10 bases line up with TRBD2. Germline CDR1 and CDR2: KGHSH and LQKENI. The CDR3 runs to 13 residues. The V gene end was trimmed by 3 bases and the J gene end by 11 bases; junction bases not matched to a gene: 3. The CDR3 loop reads CASSPSGRGELFF. Written as DNA, the CDR3 is TGTGCCAGCTCACCGAGCGGGAGGGGCGAGCTGTTTTTT.

This CDR3 is CASSGDRVYNEQFF. CDR3 sequence (DNA): TGTGCCAGCTCGGGGGACAGGGTTTACAATGAGCAGTTCTTC. The V gene is TRBV18, the J gene TRBJ2-1, with 9 bases matching TRBD1. V was clipped by 6 bases and J by 4 bases; unmatched bases: 4. This CDR3 has 14 amino acids. Germline V gives CDR1 KGHSH, CDR2 LQKENI.

The chain couples TRBV9 to TRBJ2-3; 7 bases align to TRBD2. J was trimmed by 6 bases and V by 4 bases; bases with no gene match: 11. The CDR3 spans 15 residues. From germline, CDR1 is SGDLS and CDR2 YYNGEE. The DNA of the CDR3 is TGTGCCAGCAGCCCCGAGCGGGAAGGCTGGGATACGCAGTATTTT. Encoded protein: CASSPEREGWDTQYF.

The rearrangement links TRBV7-2 to TRBJ1-1, with D possibly matching TRBD1 (6 bases). Germline loops: CDR1 SGHTA, CDR2 FQGNSA. Trimming cost V 5 bases and J 8 bases, with 21 bases left between them. The CDR3 covers 15 residues. This chain's CDR3 is CASSLPLGAQGEAFF. CDR3 DNA: TGTGCCAGCAGCCTACCCTTAGGCGCCCAGGGGGAAGCTTTCTTT.

This sequence joins TRBV6-5 and TRBJ2-5; D unclear. Germline V gene lookup returns CDR1 MNHEY and CDR2 SVGAGI. The CDR3 length is 14 residues. V was pared by 5 bases and J by 3 bases, with 13 bases between. CDR3 in DNA: TGTGCCAGCAGTCAGCGCCAGATCGAAGAGACCCAGTACTTC. Translating it yields CASSQRQIEETQYF.